This T cell receptor beta chain was sequenced in a study of T-cell reconstitution after alpha-beta-depleted transplantation in children (dated by TCRdb to the mid-2010s). Looking at the study overall: Using TCR repertoire profiling, the study followed T-cell immune reconstitution in a quantitative way in children after TCRalphabeta/CD19-depleted allogeneic hematopoietic cell transplantation.

This clonotype occurred many times. Its antigen remains unidentified. One base away there is no much larger clone; base qualities are not given. The CDR3 has 13 amino acids, counting the end cysteine and phenylalanine. Here the CDR3 DNA is all that survives: 39 bases in frame from base 1. The germline ends are 9 bases apart after V is trimmed by 6 bases and J by 4 bases. The library came from PCR. Sequencing relied on an Illumina HiSeq 2500. TCR libraries were prepared with molecular barcoding, using unique molecular identifiers to normalize TCRbeta repertoire quantification. Through fastp at Q25 and MiXCR, TCRdb rebuilt clones from the public reads, retaining in-frame beta chains. Records with the same CDR3 protein are collapsed into one entry carrying the most frequent genes and DNA. The sample yields approximately 640,000 distinct CDR3 sequences; roughly 17% were counted once. The ten largest clones represent 0.85% to 1.3% of the sample.

The V and J genes are TRBV12-3 or TRBV12-4 and TRBJ1-4; the D gene identity is not certain. The specimen was PBMCs from the stem cell graft donor, collected from the stem cell graft. The TCR was taken from a human donor who donated a stem cell graft to a child with acute myeloid leukemia. The CDR3 region has the sequence CASRHVLNEKLFF. The DNA sequence follows: TGTGCCAGCAGACACGTCCTTAATGAAAAACTGTTTTTT.